One and the same sample provided the 24 T cell receptor beta chains below, sequenced in a study of blood T cell repertoires in COVID-19. Clones were sequenced by immunoSEQ multiplex PCR, and TCRdb holds only the in-frame ones, with some missing. This table has 250,000 to 350,000 clones, 80% to 85% appearing once. Sequenced: peripheral blood. Receptors were obtained from a person between 65 and 80 years old with COVID-19, enrolled during active disease.

This sequence joins TRBV19 and TRBJ2-3, with 10 bases matching TRBD2. Trimming cost V 1 base and J 4 bases; bases outside gene matches: 5. The V gene's germline CDR1 is LNHDA and CDR2 SQIVND (reference sequence). CDR3 length equals 16 residues. The CDR3 coding sequence is TGTGCCAGTAGTATAGCACTAGCGGGGAACGCAGATACGCAGTATTTT. It specifies CASSIALAGNADTQYF.

This clone was counted once. The chain joins TRBV30 to TRBJ1-6; 8 nucleotides agree with TRBD1. The CDR3 is 15 amino acids. After removal of 4 bases from V and 7 bases from J, the junction contained 9 bases not matched to a gene. Germline CDR1 is GTSNPN and CDR2 is SVGIG (reference sequence). For the CDR3, the DNA is TGTGCCTGGAACGGGGACAGGCGTTACAATTCACCCCTCCACTTT. Its translation is CAWNGDRRYNSPLHF.

This clone showed up just a few times. The rearrangement joins TRBV6-2 or TRBV6-3 to TRBJ1-3; D uncertain. The V gene lost 4 bases and the J gene lost 2 bases, with 9 bases spanning the gap. This CDR3 is built from 14 residues. Germline-derived CDR1 and CDR2 are MNHEY and SVGEGT. Here the CDR3 reads CASSFSQTGNTIYF. In nucleotides, the CDR3 is TGTGCCAGCAGTTTCTCGCAGACTGGAAACACCATATATTTT.

The J gene is TRBJ2-6, the V gene TRBV7-9, with D unresolved. V gave up 1 base and J gave up 2 bases, with 6 bases separating them. This CDR3 spans 15 amino acids. The germline V gene has CDR1 SEHNR and CDR2 FQNEAQ (reference sequence). The CDR3 nucleotides read TGTGCCAGCAGCTTAGGCGTGGCTGGGGCCAACGTCCTGACTTTC. As protein: CASSLGVAGANVLTF.

This chain connects TRBV30 to TRBJ2-1, with 10 bases lining up with TRBD2. The CDR3 extends over 14 amino acids. Germline V CDR1 and CDR2: GTSNPN, SVGIG (reference sequence). V shed 3 bases and J 3 bases; nucleotides not matched to a gene: 2. Here the CDR3 reads CAWRGTSVYNEQFF. The CDR3 nucleotides read TGTGCCTGGAGGGGGACTAGCGTCTACAATGAGCAGTTCTTC.

This clone was recorded only once. The chain has TRBV28 and TRBJ1-5; D is undetermined. The V gene's germline CDR1 is MDHEN and CDR2 SYDVKM. Trimming took off 10 bases at V and 3 bases at J, with 13 bases between the two ends. The CDR3 sequence is 13 residues long. CDR3 in DNA: TGTGCCACGTTCCGGGGAACCAATCAGCCCCAGCATTTT. Amino acids: CATFRGTNQPQHF.

The rearrangement links TRBV2 to TRBJ1-1; the D gene is possibly TRBD1 (5 bases). This CDR3 spans 12 amino acids. Between the trimmed V and J ends, which lost 4 bases and 5 bases, there was a span of 8 bases. CDR1 is SNHLY and CDR2 is FYNNEI in the germline V gene. DNA for the CDR3: TGTGCCAGCAGTGGACAGTTGACTGAAGCTTTCTTT. Encoded protein: CASSGQLTEAFF.

This chain links TRBV7-2 with TRBJ1-2; D is ambiguous. Trimming cost V 5 bases and J 4 bases, with 14 bases left between them. The CDR3 has 14 amino acids. Germline-derived CDR1 and CDR2 are SGHTA and FQGNSA. Here the CDR3 DNA reads TGTGCCAGCAGCCTGACACAAACAGTCTATGGCTACACCTTC. Translating gives CASSLTQTVYGYTF.

The chain recombines TRBV5-1 with TRBJ1-2; tentatively, D is TRBD1 (6 bases). CDR1 and CDR2 from the germline V gene are SGHRS and YFSETQ. The V gene lost 2 bases and the J gene lost 8 bases, with 10 bases spanning the gap. The CDR3 extends over 12 amino acids. The CDR3 nucleotides read TGCGCCAGCAGCTTACAGGGAGAAGGCTACACCTTC. Translated: CASSLQGEGYTF.

The J gene is TRBJ1-3, the V gene TRBV11-2; D is undetermined. The CDR3 runs 17 residues. The V and J ends lost 7 bases and 0 bases respectively, with 19 bases between them. The germline gives CDR1 SGHAT, CDR2 FQNNGV. This CDR3 is CASTYSRESYSGNTIYF. The CDR3 nucleotides are TGTGCCAGCACCTATTCTAGGGAGTCTTACTCTGGAAACACCATATATTTT. The full variable domain, with the rest looked up from reference TRBV11-2 and TRBJ1-3, is EAGVAQSPRYKIIEKRQSVAFWCNPISGHATLYWYQQILGQGPKLLIQFQNNGVVDDSQLPKDRFSAERLKGVDSTLKIQPAKLEDSAVYLCASTYSRESYSGNTIYFGEGSWLTVV.

The rearrangement uses TRBV7-2 and TRBJ2-1; 11 bases align to TRBD2. This CDR3 spans 16 amino acids. Losses at the gene ends were 5 bases for V and 8 bases for J; bases not matched to a gene: 11. Germline CDR1 and CDR2: SGHTA and FQGNSA. CDR3 in DNA: TGTGCCAGCAGCAAACCGGGACTAGCGGCTCACGATGAGCAGTTCTTC. Amino acid sequence: CASSKPGLAAHDEQFF.

The CDR3 coding sequence is TGTGCCAGCAGCGCCGTAGGACTCACAGATACGCAGTATTTT. As protein: CASSAVGLTDTQYF. This chain joins TRBV9 and TRBJ2-3; TRBD2 is a possible D gene (5 bases). CDR1 and CDR2 from the germline V gene are SGDLS and YYNGEE. Trimming stripped 3 bases from V and 2 bases from J, with 10 bases between. The CDR3 totals 14 residues.

The genes are TRBV7-6 and TRBJ2-2, with 11 bases that match TRBD2. V shed 2 bases and J 6 bases; nucleotides not matched to a gene: 2. Germline values: CDR1 SGHVS, CDR2 FNYEAQ. This CDR3 region has 15 residues. This chain's CDR3 is CASSLSSGRAGELFF. DNA for the CDR3: TGTGCCAGCAGCTTAAGTAGCGGGAGGGCCGGGGAGCTGTTTTTT. Complete variable domain (other parts from reference TRBV7-6 and TRBJ2-2): GAGVSQSPRYKVTKRGQDVALRCDPISGHVSLYWYRQALGQGPEFLTYFNYEAQQDKSGLPNDRFSAERPEGSISTLTIQRTEQRDSAMYRCASSLSSGRAGELFFGEGSRLTVL.

The chain uses TRBV4-1 and TRBJ1-5; TRBD1 might be the D (5 bases). V lost 4 bases and J 2 bases, leaving 9 bases between the germline ends. Germline CDR1 reads MGHRA; CDR2 reads YSYEKL. The CDR3 consists of 14 residues. The CDR3 region has the DNA TGCGCCAGCAGCCCTAAACAGGGCAATCAGCCCCAGCATTTT. It yields the protein CASSPKQGNQPQHF.

The chain is built from TRBV28 and TRBJ1-5; D is possibly TRBD1 (6 bases). Trimming left V 2 bases short and J 5 bases short, with 13 bases between. CDR3 length equals 15 residues. Germline loops: CDR1 MDHEN, CDR2 SYDVKM. CDR3 nucleotide sequence: TGTGCCAGCAGTTTAACCGGGACATTTGATCAGCCCCAGCATTTT. Encoded protein: CASSLTGTFDQPQHF.

This clone showed up just once. V is TRBV2 and J is TRBJ2-7; D gene unclear. This CDR3 region has 13 residues. V was shortened by 2 bases and J by 4 bases, with 9 bases between the two germline ends. Germline V gives CDR1 SNHLY, CDR2 FYNNEI. CDR3 nucleotide sequence: TGTGCCAGCAGTGAACAGGTTACATACGAGCAGTACTTC. It translates to CASSEQVTYEQYF. The whole variable domain, remainder taken from reference TRBV2 and TRBJ2-7, is EPEVTQTPSHQVTQMGQEVILRCVPISNHLYFYWYRQILGQKVEFLVSFYNNEISEKSEIFDDQFSVERPDGSNFTLKIRSTKLEDSAMYFCASSEQVTYEQYFGPGTRLTVT.

The rearrangement joins TRBV12-3 or TRBV12-4 to TRBJ2-3; D might be TRBD2 (5 bases). The CDR3 consists of 13 residues. Trimming shortened V by 7 bases and J by 0 bases, and 8 bases separated the two germline ends. The CDR3 nucleotides read TGTGCCAGCACTGCGGGCAGCACAGATACGCAGTATTTT. Protein product: CASTAGSTDTQYF.

This clone was seen repeatedly, ten times or more. The rearrangement links TRBV9 to TRBJ2-7, with 7 bases lining up with TRBD2. The length of the CDR3 is 14 residues. V lost 0 bases and J lost 5; bases outside the gene matches: 5. Germline-derived CDR1 and CDR2 are SGDLS and YYNGEE. CDR3 coding DNA: TGTGCCAGCAGCGTAGGTGGGGGGGTCGACGAGCAGTACTTC. Translating it yields CASSVGGGVDEQYF.

This chain connects TRBV29-1 to TRBJ2-1, with 12 bases lining up with TRBD1. The CDR3 is 14 amino acids. Germline loops: CDR1 SQVTM, CDR2 ANQGSEA. V lost 0 bases and J lost 8; bases outside the gene matches: 2. The CDR3 nucleotides read TGCAGCGTTGAAGAGGGGACAGGGGGCGATGAGCAGTTCTTC. Protein sequence: CSVEEGTGGDEQFF.

The V and J genes are TRBV6-6 and TRBJ2-5, with TRBD2 as a possible D gene (6 bases). CDR1 is MNHNY, CDR2 SVGAGI, per germline (reference sequence). V was shortened by 8 bases and J by 5 bases, with 15 bases between the two germline ends. The CDR3 is 13 residues long. The CDR3 spells CASGITEGETQYF. In nucleotides, the CDR3 is TGTGCCAGCGGGATTACGGAGGGGGAGACCCAGTACTTC.

This chain connects TRBV5-1 to TRBJ2-1; TRBD2 aligns across 7 bases. The CDR3 length is 16 residues. V lost 0 bases, J lost 5 bases, and 8 bases stayed unmatched. In germline, CDR1 is SGHRS, CDR2 YFSETQ. Written as DNA, the CDR3 is TGCGCCAGCAGCTTGGGACTAGCAAAGACCCACAATGAGCAGTTCTTC. Protein product: CASSLGLAKTHNEQFF. The full variable domain, with the rest looked up from reference TRBV5-1 and TRBJ2-1, is KAGVTQTPRYLIKTRGQQVTLSCSPISGHRSVSWYQQTPGQGLQFLFEYFSETQRNKGNFPGRFSGRQFSNSRSEMNVSTLELGDSALYLCASSLGLAKTHNEQFFGPGTRLTVL.

The chain has TRBV7-9 and TRBJ2-3; possible D gene TRBD1, 6 bases. The CDR3 has 16 amino acids. V dropped 5 bases and J dropped 0 bases, with 15 bases sitting between them. Germline V gene lookup returns CDR1 SEHNR and CDR2 FQNEAQ (reference sequence). The CDR3 coding sequence is TGTGCCAGCAGCCCGGCCGGGACAAGGAGCACAGATACGCAGTATTTT. Translation: CASSPAGTRSTDTQYF.

The chain couples TRBV6-2 or TRBV6-3 to TRBJ2-5, with 13 bases that match TRBD2. V was clipped by 4 bases and J by 5 bases; unmatched bases: 7. This CDR3 region has 16 residues. Germline CDR1 MNHEY, CDR2 SVGEGT. CDR3 region: CASSSPGLAGSETQYF. CDR3 coding DNA: TGTGCCAGCAGTTCCCCGGGACTAGCGGGGTCTGAGACCCAGTACTTC.

J is TRBJ1-5 and V is TRBV15; D ambiguous. Germline-derived CDR1 and CDR2 are LNHNV and YYDKDF (reference sequence). V gave up 3 bases and J gave up 5 bases, with 20 bases separating them. This CDR3 spans 17 amino acids. Here the CDR3 reads CATSSGRAAGVDQPQHF. In DNA form, the CDR3 reads TGTGCCACCAGCAGCGGACGGGCGGCCGGGGTCGATCAGCCCCAGCATTTT.